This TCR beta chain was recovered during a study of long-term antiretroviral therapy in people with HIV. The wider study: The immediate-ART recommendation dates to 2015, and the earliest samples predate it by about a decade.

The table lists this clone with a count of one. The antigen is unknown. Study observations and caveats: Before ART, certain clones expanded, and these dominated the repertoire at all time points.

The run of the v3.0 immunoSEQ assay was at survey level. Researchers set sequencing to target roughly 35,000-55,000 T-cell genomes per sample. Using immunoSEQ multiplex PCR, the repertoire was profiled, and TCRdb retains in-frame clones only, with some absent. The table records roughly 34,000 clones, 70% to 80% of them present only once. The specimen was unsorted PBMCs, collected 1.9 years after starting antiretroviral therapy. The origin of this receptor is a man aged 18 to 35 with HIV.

CDR3 in amino acids: CASSEAGGQGYHGYTF. The CDR3 nucleotides are TGTGCCAGCAGTGAAGCAGGAGGGCAGGGGTATCATGGCTACACCTTC. The chain couples TRBV2 to TRBJ1-2; TRBD1 might be the D (6 bases). The CDR3 extends over 16 amino acids. V was cut by 0 bases and J by 6 bases, with 17 bases left in between. CDR1 is SNHLY and CDR2 is FYNNEI in the germline V gene.